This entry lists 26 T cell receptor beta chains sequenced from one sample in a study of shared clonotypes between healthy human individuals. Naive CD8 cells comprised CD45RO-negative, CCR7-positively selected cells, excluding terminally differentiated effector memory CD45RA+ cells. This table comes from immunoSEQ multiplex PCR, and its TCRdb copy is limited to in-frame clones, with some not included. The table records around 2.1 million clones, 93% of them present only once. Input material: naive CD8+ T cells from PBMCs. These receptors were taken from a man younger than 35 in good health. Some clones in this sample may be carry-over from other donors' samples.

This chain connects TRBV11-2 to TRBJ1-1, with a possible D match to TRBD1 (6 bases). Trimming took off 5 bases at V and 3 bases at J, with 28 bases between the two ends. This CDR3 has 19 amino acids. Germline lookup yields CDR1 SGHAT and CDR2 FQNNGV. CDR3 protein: CASSRAPALLRGGYTEAFF. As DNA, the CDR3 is TGTGCCAGCAGCCGGGCTCCGGCACTCCTCAGGGGAGGGTACACTGAAGCTTTCTTT.

The CDR3 coding sequence is TGTGCCAGCAGCTTTTTTCCTAAAAAATCCTACGAGCAGTACTTC. Residues: CASSFFPKKSYEQYF. The genes are TRBV5-4 and TRBJ2-7; D is undetermined. The CDR3 has 15 amino acids. Trimming removed 2 bases from V and 1 base from J, with 13 bases in between. Germline V lookup: CDR1 SGHNT, CDR2 YYREEE (reference sequence).

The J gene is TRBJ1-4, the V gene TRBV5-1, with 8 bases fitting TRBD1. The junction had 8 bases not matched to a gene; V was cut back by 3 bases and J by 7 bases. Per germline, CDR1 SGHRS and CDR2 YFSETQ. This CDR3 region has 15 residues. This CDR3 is CASSSTGTGLEKLFF. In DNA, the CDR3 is TGCGCCAGCAGCTCCACCGGGACAGGACTTGAAAAACTGTTTTTT.

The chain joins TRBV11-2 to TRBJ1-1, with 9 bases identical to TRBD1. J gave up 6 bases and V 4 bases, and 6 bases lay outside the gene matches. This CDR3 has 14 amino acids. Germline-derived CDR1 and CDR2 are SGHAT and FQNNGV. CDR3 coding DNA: TGTGCCAGCAGCTCCGGACAGGGGCGGGCTGAAGCTTTCTTT. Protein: CASSSGQGRAEAFF.

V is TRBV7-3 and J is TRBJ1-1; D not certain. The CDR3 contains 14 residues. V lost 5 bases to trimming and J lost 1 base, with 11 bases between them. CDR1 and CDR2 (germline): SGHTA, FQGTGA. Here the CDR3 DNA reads TGTGCCAGCAGCCACCGGGATACGAACACTGAAGCTTTCTTT. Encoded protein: CASSHRDTNTEAFF.

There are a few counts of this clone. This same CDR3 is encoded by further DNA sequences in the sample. For the CDR3, the DNA is TGTGCCAGTAGTACCAGGACAGGCCATGGCTACACCTTC. Its protein is CASSTRTGHGYTF. The V and J genes are TRBV19 and TRBJ1-2, with 7 nucleotides matching TRBD1. V dropped 4 bases and J dropped 6; count of bases not matched to a gene: 5. The CDR3 is made up of 13 amino acids. Germline CDR1 LNHDA, CDR2 SQIVND (reference sequence).

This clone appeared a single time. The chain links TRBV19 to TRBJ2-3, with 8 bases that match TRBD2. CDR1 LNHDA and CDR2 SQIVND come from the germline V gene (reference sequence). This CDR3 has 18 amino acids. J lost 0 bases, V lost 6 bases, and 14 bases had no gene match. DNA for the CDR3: TGTGCCAGTAGCTTCAGCGGGAGAGGCTCTTCGAGCACAGATACGCAGTATTTT. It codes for CASSFSGRGSSSTDTQYF.

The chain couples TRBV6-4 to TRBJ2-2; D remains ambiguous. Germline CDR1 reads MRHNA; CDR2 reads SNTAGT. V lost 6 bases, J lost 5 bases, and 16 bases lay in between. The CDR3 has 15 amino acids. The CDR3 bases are TGTGCCAGCAGGGTAAACGCTCCCAGGACCGGGGAGCTGTTTTTT. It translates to CASRVNAPRTGELFF.

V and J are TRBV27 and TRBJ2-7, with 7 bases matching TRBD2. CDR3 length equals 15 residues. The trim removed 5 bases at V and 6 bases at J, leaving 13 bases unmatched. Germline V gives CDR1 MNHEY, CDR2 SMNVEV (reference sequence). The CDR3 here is CASSPISGTSGEQYF. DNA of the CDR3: TGTGCCAGCAGTCCCATCAGCGGGACTTCGGGCGAGCAGTACTTC.

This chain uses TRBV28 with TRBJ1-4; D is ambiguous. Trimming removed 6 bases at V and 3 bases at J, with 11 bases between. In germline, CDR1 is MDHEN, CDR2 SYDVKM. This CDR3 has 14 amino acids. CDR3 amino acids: CASRERRANEKLFF. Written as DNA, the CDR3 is TGTGCCAGCAGAGAAAGGAGGGCTAATGAAAAACTGTTTTTT. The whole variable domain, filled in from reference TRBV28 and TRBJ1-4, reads DVKVTQSSRYLVKRTGEKVFLECVQDMDHENMFWYRQDPGLGLRLIYFSYDVKMKEKGDIPEGYSVSREKKERFSLILESASTNQTSMYLCASRERRANEKLFFGSGTQLSVL.

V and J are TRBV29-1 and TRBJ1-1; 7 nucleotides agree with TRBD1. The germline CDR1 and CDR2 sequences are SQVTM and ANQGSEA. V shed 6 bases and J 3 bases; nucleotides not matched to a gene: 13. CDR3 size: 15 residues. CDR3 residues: CSVYGWGQRDTEAFF. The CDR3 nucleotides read TGCAGCGTATATGGATGGGGACAGAGGGACACTGAAGCTTTCTTT.

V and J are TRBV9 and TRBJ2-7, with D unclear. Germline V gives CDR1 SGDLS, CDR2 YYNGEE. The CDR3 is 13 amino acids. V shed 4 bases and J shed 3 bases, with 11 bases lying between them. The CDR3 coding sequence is TGTGCCAGCAGCCCAAGTACAGACTACGAGCAGTACTTC. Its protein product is CASSPSTDYEQYF. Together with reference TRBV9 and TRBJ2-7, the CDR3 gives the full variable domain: DSGVTQTPKHLITATGQRVTLRCSPRSGDLSVYWYQQSLDQGLQFLIQYYNGEERAKGNILERFSAQQFPDLHSELNLSSLELGDSALYFCASSPSTDYEQYFGPGTRLTVT.

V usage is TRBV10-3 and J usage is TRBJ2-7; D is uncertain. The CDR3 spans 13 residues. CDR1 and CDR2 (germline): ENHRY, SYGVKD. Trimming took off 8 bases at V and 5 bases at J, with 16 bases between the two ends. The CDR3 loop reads CAIRVRSTDEQYF. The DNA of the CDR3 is TGTGCCATCCGCGTGAGGTCAACTGACGAGCAGTACTTC.

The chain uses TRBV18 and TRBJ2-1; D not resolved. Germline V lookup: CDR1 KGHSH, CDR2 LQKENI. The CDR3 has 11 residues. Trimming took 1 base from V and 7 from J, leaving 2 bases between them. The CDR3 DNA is TGTGCCAGCTCACCACAAAATGAGCAGTTCTTC. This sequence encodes CASSPQNEQFF. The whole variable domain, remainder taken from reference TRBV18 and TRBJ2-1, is NAGVMQNPRHLVRRRGQEARLRCSPMKGHSHVYWYRQLPEEGLKFMVYLQKENIIDESGMPKERFSAEFPKEGPSILRIQQVVRGDSAAYFCASSPQNEQFFGPGTRLTVL.

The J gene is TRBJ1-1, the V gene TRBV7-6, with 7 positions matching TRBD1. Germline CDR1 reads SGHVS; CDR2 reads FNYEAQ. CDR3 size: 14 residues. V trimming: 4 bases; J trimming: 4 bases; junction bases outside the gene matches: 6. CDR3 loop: CASSSTGRLTEAFF. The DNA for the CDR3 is TGTGCCAGCAGCTCGACAGGGAGGCTCACTGAAGCTTTCTTT.

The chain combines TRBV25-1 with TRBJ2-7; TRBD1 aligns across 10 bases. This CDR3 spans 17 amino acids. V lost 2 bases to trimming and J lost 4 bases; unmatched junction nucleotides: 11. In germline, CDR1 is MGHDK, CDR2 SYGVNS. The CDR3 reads CASSEPTTTGGVYEQYF. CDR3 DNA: TGTGCCAGCAGTGAACCAACTACGACAGGGGGCGTTTACGAGCAGTACTTC.

CDR3 protein: CASSLIGQNQPQHF. As DNA, the CDR3 is TGTGCCAGCAGTTTAATTGGACAGAATCAGCCCCAGCATTTT. The rearrangement links TRBV28 to TRBJ1-5; D possibly corresponds to TRBD1 (6 bases). V lost 2 bases to trimming and J lost 4 bases, with 9 bases between them. The V gene's germline CDR1 is MDHEN and CDR2 SYDVKM. CDR3 size: 14 residues.

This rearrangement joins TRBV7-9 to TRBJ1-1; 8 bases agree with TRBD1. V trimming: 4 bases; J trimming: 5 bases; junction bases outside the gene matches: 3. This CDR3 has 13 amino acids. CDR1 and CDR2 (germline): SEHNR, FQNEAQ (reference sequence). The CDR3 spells CASSSDRVTEAFF. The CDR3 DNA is TGTGCCAGCAGCTCGGACAGGGTTACTGAAGCTTTCTTT.

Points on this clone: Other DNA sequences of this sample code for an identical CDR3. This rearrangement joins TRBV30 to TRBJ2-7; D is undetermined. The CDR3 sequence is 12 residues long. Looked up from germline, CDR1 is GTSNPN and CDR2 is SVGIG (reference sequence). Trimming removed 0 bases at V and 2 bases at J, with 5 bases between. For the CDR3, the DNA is TGTGCCTGGAGTGTCGATGCCTACGAGCAGTACTTC. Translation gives CAWSVDAYEQYF.

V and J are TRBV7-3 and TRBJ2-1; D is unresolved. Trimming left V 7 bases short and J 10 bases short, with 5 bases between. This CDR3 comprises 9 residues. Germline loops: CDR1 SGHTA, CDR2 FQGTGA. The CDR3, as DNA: TGTGCCAGCATTGGGGAGCAGTTCTTC. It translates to CASIGEQFF.

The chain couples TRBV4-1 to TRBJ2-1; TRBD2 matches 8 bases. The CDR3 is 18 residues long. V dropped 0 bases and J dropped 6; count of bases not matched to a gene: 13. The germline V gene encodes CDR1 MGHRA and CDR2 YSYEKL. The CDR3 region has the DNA TGCGCCAGCAGCCAAGAAGCCCCCCCGGGAGGGGGGCCCAATGAGCAGTTCTTC. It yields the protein CASSQEAPPGGGPNEQFF.

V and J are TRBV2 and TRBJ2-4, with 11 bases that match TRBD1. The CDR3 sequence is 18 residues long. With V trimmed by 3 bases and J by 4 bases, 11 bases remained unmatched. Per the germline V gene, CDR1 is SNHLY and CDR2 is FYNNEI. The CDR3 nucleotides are TGTGCCAGCAGTGAGGAGCGGGACAGGGGGACTTCAAAAAACATTCAGTACTTC. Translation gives CASSEERDRGTSKNIQYF.

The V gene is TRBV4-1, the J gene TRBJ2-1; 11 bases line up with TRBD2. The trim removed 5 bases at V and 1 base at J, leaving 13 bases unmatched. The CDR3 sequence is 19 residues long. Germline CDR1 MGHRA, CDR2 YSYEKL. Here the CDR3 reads CASSGYPTSGIGSYNEQFF. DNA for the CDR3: TGCGCCAGCAGCGGATACCCGACTAGCGGGATAGGGTCCTACAATGAGCAGTTCTTC.

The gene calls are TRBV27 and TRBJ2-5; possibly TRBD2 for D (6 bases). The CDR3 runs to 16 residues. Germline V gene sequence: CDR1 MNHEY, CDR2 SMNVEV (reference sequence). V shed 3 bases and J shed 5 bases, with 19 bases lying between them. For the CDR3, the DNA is TGTGCCAGCAGTTTCTCCGGGACTGGGGGTGGCGAGACCCAGTACTTC. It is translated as CASSFSGTGGGETQYF.

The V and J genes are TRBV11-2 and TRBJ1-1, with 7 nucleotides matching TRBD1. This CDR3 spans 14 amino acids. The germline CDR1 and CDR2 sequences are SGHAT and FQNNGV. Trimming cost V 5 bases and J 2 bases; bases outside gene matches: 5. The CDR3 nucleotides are TGTGCCAGCAGCCCCCGACAGGGAAACACTGAAGCTTTCTTT. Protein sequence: CASSPRQGNTEAFF.

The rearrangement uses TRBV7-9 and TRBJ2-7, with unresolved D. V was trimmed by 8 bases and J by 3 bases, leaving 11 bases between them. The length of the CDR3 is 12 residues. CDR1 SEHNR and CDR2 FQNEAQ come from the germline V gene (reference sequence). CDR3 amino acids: CASRPGHYEQYF. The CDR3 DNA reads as TGTGCCAGCCGCCCGGGCCACTACGAGCAGTACTTC.